The source of this T cell receptor (beta chain) is a study of blood T cell repertoires in COVID-19 (dated by TCRdb to 2018 to 2021). Some background on the complete study: The collaborator samples originated in the United States, Italy and Spain and spanned the acute and convalescent phases of COVID-19. The material from the prospective study consisted of cDNA or gDNA derived from T cells, B-cell-depleted T cells, or PBMCs. The dataset comprised deeply sampled blood TCRbeta repertoires from subjects exposed to, actively infected with, or recovered from COVID-19. The repertoires were made available in a free public database intended to serve as a resource for research on the immune response to SARS-CoV-2. Samples came from the ongoing ImmuneRACE study (first 160 participants) plus 1,254 subjects from 6 global collaborators. Nearly every sample came with metadata listing a de-identified subject ID, COVID-19 status, age in years and sex. Where available, HLA class I and class II types were obtained from metadata supplied by the sample provider rather than from assay-based typing. What the study reported, not specific to this receptor: Clinical and demographic metadata were provided uncurated, with the amount varying by source and participant.

As regards this clone: It lacks a known antigen. It has no much larger one-base neighbor in the sample; base qualities were not kept.

There are 16 amino acids in the CDR3, from cysteine to phenylalanine inclusive. Here the CDR3 DNA is all that survives: 48 bases in frame from base 1. V ends up 1 base short and J 8 bases short, with an unmatched junction base count of 10. CDR1 and CDR2, looked up from the germline V gene, are MDHEN and SYDVKM. Each collaborating institution followed its own protocols to collect whole blood in K2EDTA tubes. Collaborator samples were shipped for TCRbeta analysis as frozen whole blood, isolated PBMCs, or DNA extracted from either sample type. TCRbeta CDR3 regions were amplified from genomic DNA by means of the immunoSEQ Assay, a bias-controlled multiplex PCR. In the source study's methods: The number of nucleated cells in each sample was estimated by amplification of reference gene primers within the assay. Sequence reads were collapsed and filtered to measure the absolute abundance of every unique TCRbeta CDR3 rearrangement. For each sample, productive Simpson clonality was calculated as the square root of Simpson's diversity index over productive rearrangements. TCRdb's version of the immuneACCESS table is confined to in-frame rearrangements and falls short of the full clone set. An unresolved V gene accounts for under half of the shortfall where checked; the remainder is of unknown origin. V, J and clone size are those of that table, while D and trimming were read from the DNA. Counted in this sample were under 250,000 clones; approximately 80% of them appeared once. The ten largest clones capture approximately 10% of the sample.

This TCR derives from a man in his forties or fifties with active or convalescent COVID-19. The sequencing sample was made of peripheral blood. Recombination linked TRBV28 to TRBJ1-3, and 8 junctional nucleotides match TRBD1. The CDR3 region has the sequence CASSLYRGTPPHTIYF. The nucleotide sequence reads TGTGCCAGCAGTTTATACAGGGGGACTCCGCCGCACACCATATATTTT.